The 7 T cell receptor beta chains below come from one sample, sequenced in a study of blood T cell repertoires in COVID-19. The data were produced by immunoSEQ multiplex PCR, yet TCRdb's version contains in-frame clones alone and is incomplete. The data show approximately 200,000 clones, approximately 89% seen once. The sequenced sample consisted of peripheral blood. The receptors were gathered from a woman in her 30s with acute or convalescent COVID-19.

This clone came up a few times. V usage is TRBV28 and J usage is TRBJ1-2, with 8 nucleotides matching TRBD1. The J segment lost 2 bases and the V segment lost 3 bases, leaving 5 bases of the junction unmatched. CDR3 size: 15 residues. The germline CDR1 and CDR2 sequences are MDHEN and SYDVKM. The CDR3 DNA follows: TGTGCCAGCAGTTTGGGACAGGTGGGGAACTATGGCTACACCTTC. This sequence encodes CASSLGQVGNYGYTF.

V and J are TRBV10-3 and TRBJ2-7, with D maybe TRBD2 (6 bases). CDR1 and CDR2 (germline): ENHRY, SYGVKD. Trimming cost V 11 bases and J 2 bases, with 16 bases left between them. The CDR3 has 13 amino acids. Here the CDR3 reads CASRQGGAYEQYF. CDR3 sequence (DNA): TGTGCCTCCCGTCAGGGAGGAGCCTACGAGCAGTACTTC.

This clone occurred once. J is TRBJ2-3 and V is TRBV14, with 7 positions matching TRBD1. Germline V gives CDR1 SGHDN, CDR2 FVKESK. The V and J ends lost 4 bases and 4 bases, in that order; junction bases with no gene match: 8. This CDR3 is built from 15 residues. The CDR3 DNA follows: TGTGCCAGCAGCCCCCGACAGGGTGGGTCAGATACGCAGTATTTT. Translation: CASSPRQGGSDTQYF.

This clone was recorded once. The CDR3 DNA follows: TGTGCCAGCACCCTCCACTATGGGTATGGCTACACCTTC. This translates into CASTLHYGYGYTF. The chain carries TRBV12-3 or TRBV12-4 and TRBJ1-2; no clear D. Trimming stripped 7 bases from V and 5 bases from J, with 14 bases between. This CDR3 contains 13 residues.

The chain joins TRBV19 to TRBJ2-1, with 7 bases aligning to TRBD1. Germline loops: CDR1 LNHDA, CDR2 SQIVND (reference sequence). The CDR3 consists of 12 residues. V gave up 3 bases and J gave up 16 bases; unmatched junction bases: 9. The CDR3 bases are TGTGCCAGTAGTATTGTTTTCGACAGGGTATTCTTC. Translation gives CASSIVFDRVFF.

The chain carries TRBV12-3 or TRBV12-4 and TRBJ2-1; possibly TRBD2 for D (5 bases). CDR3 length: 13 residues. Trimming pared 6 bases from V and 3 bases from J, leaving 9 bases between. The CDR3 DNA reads TGTGCCAGCAGGGAGGCCGGCTACAATGAGCAGTTCTTC. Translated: CASREAGYNEQFF.

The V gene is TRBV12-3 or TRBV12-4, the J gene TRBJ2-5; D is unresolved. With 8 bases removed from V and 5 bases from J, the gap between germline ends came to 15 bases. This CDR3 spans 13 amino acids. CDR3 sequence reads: CASSAERRETQYF. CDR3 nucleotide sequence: TGTGCCAGCTCCGCTGAGAGGCGGGAGACCCAGTACTTC.